This T cell receptor (beta chain) appears in the sequencing data of a study of CD8+CD57+ T cells in acquired aplastic anemia (dated 2018 in TCRdb). Background on the whole study: On average, sorted CD4+ and CD8+ cells yielded 2.5 to 3.5 ug of extracted DNA, with a range of about 0.19 to 30 ug. CD8+CD57+ expansion was defined as a frequency above the mean frequency observed in healthy subjects. What the work shows at the level of the full study, not this receptor alone: Patients and healthy controls showed no significant difference in CD8+ Simpson's diversity (P=0.060). Although twenty-nine CD8+ CDR3 sequences were shared by patients and controls, these sequences appeared highly expressed in patients and within the immunodominant clones of patients.

Profiling of TCR beta VDJ combinations and CDR3 sequences used genomic DNA as the template. An Illumina HiSeq 2000 was used for TCR repertoire sequencing. From the authors' description of their analysis: Repertoire assessment relied on Simpson's diversity index, CDR3 size and DJ length profiles, and TRBV/TRBJ rearrangement plots. Whichever DNA sequence was most abundant in the deep sequencing data was defined as the immunodominant clone. CDR3 amino acid sequences were screened for sharing across subjects and were compared with published repertoires and the VDJdb database. TCRdb trimmed public reads at Q25 via fastp, called clones via MiXCR and kept in-frame beta chains. Rows merge per CDR3 protein into single entries with the most common DNA and genes. The V and J calls follow TCRdb's processing rather than the paper's. This sample comprises around 200,000 distinct CDR3 sequences, approximately 48% of them detected only once. 10% to 15% of the sample is in the top ten clones.

Expansion of CD8+CD57+ cells had been shown by flow cytometry in the patients chosen for sequencing. Severe acquired aplastic anemia was diagnosed in all patients according to International Study of Aplastic Anemia and Agranulocytosis and Camitta criteria. At the time blood was sampled, none of the patients had received any therapy. In this study, sorted CD4+ and CD8+ T cells from the blood of healthy subjects and of severe aplastic anemia patients had their TCR repertoires deep-sequenced. Patients were enrolled in the USA under clinicaltrials.gov protocols 00001620, 01623167, 00001397, 00071045, 00081523 and 00961064. Ficoll-Paque density gradient centrifugation was used to isolate peripheral blood mononuclear cells. Before DNA was extracted, CD4+ and CD8+ T cells were sorted using either FACS or magnetic beads. This clonotype appeared many times. No cognate antigen has been identified for it. No clone much larger than this one lies a single base away; base qualities are absent.

The junction carries 15 bases between V and J, which are trimmed by 8 bases and 8 bases respectively. Spanning cysteine to phenylalanine, the CDR3 consists of 12 amino acids. Just the 36-base CDR3 DNA is kept, in frame starting at base 1. CDR1 and CDR2, per the germline V gene, are SNHLY and FYNNEI. The sequence derives from a human donor with aplastic anemia. The V and J segments used are TRBV2 and TRBJ2-5; the D gene is possibly TRBD2, with 6 bases matching. Sequenced material: sorted CD4+, CD8+, or CD8+CD57+ T cells (not recorded which) from PBMCs. The CDR3 has the sequence CASGSGLNTQYF. The DNA reads as follows: TGTGCCAGCGGCTCGGGACTTAACACCCAGTACTTC.